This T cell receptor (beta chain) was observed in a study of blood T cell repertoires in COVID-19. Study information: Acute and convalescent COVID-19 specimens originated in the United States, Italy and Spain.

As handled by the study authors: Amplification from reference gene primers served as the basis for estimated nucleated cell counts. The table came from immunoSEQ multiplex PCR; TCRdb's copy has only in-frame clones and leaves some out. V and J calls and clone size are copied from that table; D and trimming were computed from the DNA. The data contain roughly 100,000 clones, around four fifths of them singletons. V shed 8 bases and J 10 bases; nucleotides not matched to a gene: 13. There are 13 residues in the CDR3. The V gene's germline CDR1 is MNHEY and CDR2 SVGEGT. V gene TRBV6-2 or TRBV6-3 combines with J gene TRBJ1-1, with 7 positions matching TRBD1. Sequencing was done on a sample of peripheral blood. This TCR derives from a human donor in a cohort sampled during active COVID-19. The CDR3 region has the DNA TGTGCCAGCGGCCGGGACAGCTTACCCGCAGCTTTCTTT. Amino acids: CASGRDSLPAAFF.